This TCR beta chain originates from a study of beta chain features in type 1 diabetes. CDR1 and CDR2 from the germline V gene are SGHTA and FQGTGA. V was shortened by 5 bases and J by 2 bases, with 12 bases between the two germline ends. The CDR3 contains 14 residues. Of the isolated RNA, all was reverse transcribed, and so the sequenced material was expressed TCRB transcripts. Libraries were prepared by immunoSEQ multiplex PCR; TCRdb keeps only in-frame clonotypes and omits some of them. Of about 400,000 clones listed, around an eighth were seen once; the top ten hold 0.015% to 0.02%. Material for sequencing was naive CD4+ T cells from blood. The rearrangement links TRBV7-3 to TRBJ2-5; the D is unclear. This TCR was recovered from a man between 18 and 29 years old in good health. This CDR3 reads CASSPRGLQETQYF. The CDR3 DNA sequence: TGTGCCAGCAGCCCTCGAGGCTTACAAGAGACCCAGTACTTC.